Sequencing of this TCR beta chain was carried out in a study of cytomegalovirus exposure and HLA in healthy donors. Clones were sequenced by immunoSEQ multiplex PCR, and TCRdb holds only the in-frame ones, with some missing. In the table there are 150,000 to 200,000 clones, approximately 87% of which are singletons. CDR3 length: 10 amino acids. Per the germline V gene, CDR1 is DFQATT and CDR2 is SNEGSKA (reference sequence). The V end was cut by 5 bases, the J end by 7 bases, with 8 bases between. Findings of the study overall: It was reported that the classifier diagnosed cytomegalovirus status with high specificity and sensitivity in both the original and validation cohorts. The study listed under 200 cytomegalovirus-associated TCR beta chains.

For this clone: Its target is not known.

Input material: PBMCs. The clonotype was recovered from a woman in her 30s in good health and CMV-seronegative. The rearrangement links TRBV20-1 to TRBJ1-1, with D hard to call. Here the CDR3 DNA reads TGCAGTGCTCTGGACGGTGAAGCTTTCTTT. This gives the protein CSALDGEAFF.